What follows describes a single T cell receptor beta chain. These data originate in a study of T cells expressing NK-cell markers. Study background: Sorted CD3+CD56+NKG2C+, CD3+CD56+NKG2C- and CD3+CD56-NKG2C+ T cells provided the TCR beta repertoires. There were seven HCMV-seropositive donors and one seronegative donor among the eight sequenced.

Synthesis of TCR beta cDNA relied on 5'RACE template switching carrying UMIs. TCRdb reanalyzed the 5' RACE reads, giving one entry per CDR3 protein sequence and no DNA. This sample's clone table lists about 460,000 distinct CDR3 sequences. The V gene's germline CDR1 is SGHRS and CDR2 YFSETQ. The CDR3 has 13 residues. This clonotype originated in a woman aged 50 to 65 in good health. Source material: blood T cells: a sorted CD56 or NKG2C T cell subset, CD4+ or CD8+ T cells, or bulk PBMC T cells (not recorded which). This chain connects TRBV5-1 to TRBJ2-3; TCRdb gives TRBD2 as the D gene, but with no DNA this cannot be confirmed. The CDR3 sequence is CASSLREADTQYF.